The clone carrying this TCR beta chain was found many times. J was trimmed by 0 bases and V by 2 bases; bases with no gene match: 5. This CDR3 is 16 amino acids long. CDR1 and CDR2 (germline): SGHRS, YFSETQ. This entry belongs to a study of blood T cells in healthy people across ages. Donors ranged from about 6 to 95 years old and were healthy Caucasians in Russia. PBMCs, at least 6.5 million per sample, were isolated. Sample-barcoded 5' priming and a J-beta primer mix drove a second PCR of roughly 6 to 12 cycles. A tag from a template-switch adaptor with 12 random nucleotides marked each cDNA molecule. Each single sample gave us at least 3 million CDR3-containing paired-end reads. Each CDR3 protein gets one entry after TCRdb re-called the 5' RACE reads with MiXCR. The table lists 1.5 million or so distinct CDR3 sequences, 42% of them singletons.

Material: blood. The chain employs TRBV5-1 and TRBJ1-3; 7 positions agree with TRBD1. The origin of this receptor is a woman between 18 and 29 years old in good health. The CDR3 region is CASSFGQALSGNTIYF. CDR3 sequence (DNA): TGCGCCAGCAGCTTTGGACAGGCCCTCTCTGGAAACACCATATATTTT.